This TCR beta chain was obtained from a study of CD8 T cells in Susac syndrome. This CDR3 has 17 residues. Trimming took 1 base from V and 2 from J; bases not matched to a gene: 8. Germline V gene data show CDR1 as MGHRA and CDR2 as YSYEKL. Random hexamers served to reverse transcribe roughly 0.5 to 1 ug RNA. Amplification of TCR beta CDR3 was carried out by immunoSEQ multiplex PCR, which covered 54 Vbeta and 13 Jbeta segments. TCRdb re-called the immunoSEQ multiplex PCR reads through MiXCR, storing one row per CDR3 protein. The sample lists 90,000 or so distinct CDR3 sequences; approximately 95% were seen once. The study sequenced TCR beta in blood CD8+ and CD4+ T cells. Negative isolation was used for CD8+ and CD4+ T cells, and FACS enrichment was applied to TEMRA cells.

The chain has TRBV4-1 and TRBJ2-5; 9 nucleotides agree with TRBD1. The source of this sequence is a human donor in good health. The specimen was CD8+ T cells from PBMCs. CDR3 residues: CASSQAPDRGQQETQYF. CDR3 DNA sequence: TGCGCCAGCAGCCAAGCGCCGGACAGGGGTCAGCAAGAGACCCAGTACTTC.